One sample yielded the 17 T cell receptor beta chains listed below, sequenced in a study of cytomegalovirus exposure and HLA in healthy donors. The PCR was carried out with 60 Vbeta primers and 13 Jbeta primers. Some clones are missing from TCRdb's copy, which holds only in-frame ones; the method was immunoSEQ multiplex PCR. This sample has 100,000 to 150,000 clones; 84% occur once, and the top ten carry almost 3%. Material: PBMCs. The receptors here all came from a young woman in good health and CMV-seropositive.

V gene TRBV18 combines with J gene TRBJ2-2; TRBD1 matches at 7 bases. CDR1 and CDR2 from the germline V gene are KGHSH and LQKENI. The junction had 7 bases not matched to a gene; V was cut back by 6 bases and J by 0 bases. This CDR3 contains 16 residues. This chain's CDR3 is CASSFHRGANTGELFF. DNA for the CDR3: TGTGCCAGCTCGTTCCACAGGGGCGCGAACACCGGGGAGCTGTTTTTT. The variable domain in full, completed from reference TRBV18 and TRBJ2-2, reads NAGVMQNPRHLVRRRGQEARLRCSPMKGHSHVYWYRQLPEEGLKFMVYLQKENIIDESGMPKERFSAEFPKEGPSILRIQQVVRGDSAAYFCASSFHRGANTGELFFGEGSRLTVL.

This clone was detected a few times. V and J are TRBV10-3 and TRBJ1-1, with D perhaps matching TRBD1 (5 bases). The V gene lost 8 bases and the J gene lost 7 bases, with 17 bases spanning the gap. From germline, CDR1 is ENHRY and CDR2 SYGVKD. This CDR3 is built from 13 residues. The CDR3 DNA reads as TGTGCCATCTATAAACAGGATGTAGGTGAAGCTTTCTTT. Its translation is CAIYKQDVGEAFF.

This chain connects TRBV30 to TRBJ1-1, with TRBD1 identical over 8 bases. V shed 7 bases, J shed 5 bases, and the junction held 9 bases outside the gene matches. The CDR3 is made up of 13 amino acids. Germline V gene lookup returns CDR1 GTSNPN and CDR2 SVGIG (reference sequence). CDR3 DNA sequence: TGTGCCTCAGACAGGGGAAGGGGGACTGAAGCTTTCTTT. Translating it yields CASDRGRGTEAFF.

V and J are TRBV7-9 and TRBJ2-7; D may be TRBD1 (6 bases). V lost 7 bases, J lost 2 bases, and 12 bases lay in between. The CDR3 is 13 amino acids. CDR1 SEHNR and CDR2 FQNEAQ come from the germline V gene (reference sequence). For the CDR3, the DNA is TGTGCCAGCACCGGGACACTCACCTACGAGCAGTACTTC. It specifies CASTGTLTYEQYF.

The rearrangement uses TRBV5-6 and TRBJ2-6; D may be TRBD2 (5 bases). CDR1 is SGHDT, CDR2 YYEEEE, per germline. Trimming pared 1 base from V and 0 bases from J, leaving 8 bases between. CDR3 length: 16 amino acids. The CDR3 DNA reads TGTGCCAGCAGCTTGCCCGGACTCTCTGGGGCCAACGTCCTGACTTTC. This translates into CASSLPGLSGANVLTF.

The V gene is TRBV27, the J gene TRBJ1-2; a weak D match, TRBD1 (6 bases). The length of the CDR3 is 12 residues. Trimming shortened V by 8 bases and J by 4 bases, and 11 bases separated the two germline ends. Germline V gene sequence: CDR1 MNHEY, CDR2 SMNVEV (reference sequence). In DNA form, the CDR3 reads TGTGCCAGCTCCAAAGGGGGCTATGGCTACACCTTC. Its protein product is CASSKGGYGYTF.

In the case of this clone: An end of the junction differs from the germline gene, which may be a read error. The chain is built from TRBV7-3 and TRBJ2-7; D perhaps matches TRBD1 (5 bases). The length of the CDR3 is 13 residues. CDR1 SGHTA and CDR2 FQGTGA come from the germline V gene. CDR3 in DNA: TGTGCCACCAGCTTCAATCCAGGGTACGAGCAGTACTTC. Translating gives CATSFNPGYEQYF.

This chain joins TRBV5-6 and TRBJ1-3; D is undetermined. The germline CDR1 and CDR2 sequences are SGHDT and YYEEEE. The CDR3 covers 15 residues. V lost 3 bases and J 4 bases, leaving 14 bases between the germline ends. In DNA form, the CDR3 reads TGTGCCAGCAGCTCAACGACTGGCATAGGAAACACCATATATTTT. This translates into CASSSTTGIGNTIYF.

The J gene is TRBJ2-3, the V gene TRBV4-2, with 9 positions matching TRBD2. Trimming took 6 bases from V and 5 from J; bases not matched to a gene: 21. CDR3 length equals 19 residues. Germline V gene data show CDR1 as LGHNA and CDR2 as YNFKEQ. DNA of the CDR3: TGTGCCAGCAGTTATTTCGGGGCGGGGGGGCAGGTGATAGAAGATACGCAGTATTTT. Encoded protein: CASSYFGAGGQVIEDTQYF.

V and J are TRBV5-1 and TRBJ1-3; 12 nucleotides line up with TRBD1. The CDR3 has 16 amino acids. CDR1 is SGHRS and CDR2 is YFSETQ in the germline V gene. V dropped 4 bases and J dropped 2; count of bases not matched to a gene: 4. The CDR3 reads CASSRGQGAAGNTIYF. CDR3 sequence (DNA): TGCGCCAGCAGCCGGGGACAGGGGGCAGCTGGAAACACCATATATTTT.

The chain uses TRBV7-7 and TRBJ2-5, with D perhaps matching TRBD1 (5 bases). The CDR3 sequence is 14 residues long. The V and J ends lost 3 bases and 5 bases respectively, with 13 bases between them. The germline CDR1 and CDR2 sequences are SSHAT and FNYEAQ (reference sequence). The CDR3 DNA reads as TGTGCCAGCAGCTTTGGCCAGGGTGCGGAGACCCAGTACTTC. It translates to CASSFGQGAETQYF.

The gene calls are TRBV7-9 and TRBJ2-6; D may be TRBD1 (6 bases). This CDR3 comprises 18 residues. The V end lost 6 bases, the J end lost 0 bases, and 18 bases lay between the germline ends. The V gene's germline CDR1 is SEHNR and CDR2 FQNEAQ (reference sequence). DNA for the CDR3: TGTGCCAGCAGATATACCGGGACATCCCTCTCTGGGGCCAACGTCCTGACTTTC. Translating gives CASRYTGTSLSGANVLTF.

The sample holds one count of this clone. This chain uses TRBV6-1 with TRBJ2-7; D is unresolved. CDR1 is MNHNS, CDR2 SASEGT, per germline. Trimming took 6 bases from V and 6 from J, leaving 9 bases between them. The CDR3 consists of 11 residues. The CDR3 here is CASSYLIEQYF. CDR3 bases: TGTGCCAGCAGCTATTTAATCGAGCAGTACTTC.

This clone was picked up a small number of times. The V and J genes are TRBV28 and TRBJ2-5; 11 positions match TRBD2. Germline trimming cut 4 bases from V and 2 bases from J; bases unmatched to any gene: 3. The germline V gene encodes CDR1 MDHEN and CDR2 SYDVKM. The CDR3 covers 15 residues. The CDR3 nucleotides read TGTGCCAGCAGTTCATTAGCGGGGGGGCAAGAGACCCAGTACTTC. This sequence encodes CASSSLAGGQETQYF.

The chain recombines TRBV2 with TRBJ2-1, with TRBD2 matching 10 bases. CDR1 is SNHLY, CDR2 FYNNEI, per germline. V lost 6 bases to trimming and J lost 4 bases; unmatched junction nucleotides: 12. CDR3 size: 17 residues. CDR3 sequence: CASSRRASGGGYNEQFF. For the CDR3, the DNA is TGTGCCAGCAGCAGACGCGCTAGCGGGGGAGGGTACAATGAGCAGTTCTTC.

The chain links TRBV2 to TRBJ2-5, with 9 bases aligning to TRBD1. The CDR3 contains 11 residues. Germline CDR1 SNHLY, CDR2 FYNNEI. The trim removed 6 bases at V and 13 bases at J, leaving 6 bases unmatched. The CDR3 here is CASSLGQGWYF. CDR3 nucleotide sequence: TGTGCCAGCAGCCTGGGACAGGGCTGGTACTTC.

The chain is built from TRBV2 and TRBJ1-6, with 10 bases that match TRBD1. Unmatched junction bases numbered 1, after V lost 6 bases and J lost 8 bases. The CDR3 spans 13 residues. CDR1 is SNHLY and CDR2 is FYNNEI in the germline V gene. The CDR3 reads CASRGTGDSPLHF. CDR3 in DNA: TGTGCCAGCAGGGGGACAGGGGATTCACCCCTCCACTTT.